The 14 T cell receptor beta chains in this list originate from one sample, sequenced in a study of spatial heterogeneity in lung cancer. Indicated time point: sample taken at primary tumor resection. Study conclusions and caveats: Expanded alpha and beta TCR counts within tumors tracked tumor mutation counts.

MiXCR was run by TCRdb on the 5' RACE reads, yielding one entry per CDR3 protein. Among 15,000 to 20,000 distinct CDR3 sequences listed, 5.5% to 6.5% were seen once. Their antigen targets remain unknown. The sample here was lung tumor tissue, taken at surgery. The receptor set was obtained from a female donor with early-stage non-small cell lung cancer.

The sample holds many counts of this clonotype. The chain couples TRBV27 to TRBJ2-1; 10 bases match TRBD2. The CDR3 is made up of 15 amino acids. Per the germline V gene, CDR1 is MNHEY and CDR2 is SMNVEV (reference sequence). The V segment lost 1 base and the J segment 10 bases; nucleotides outside the gene matches: 7. The DNA of the CDR3 is TGTGCCAGCAGTTTATTCCTAGCGGGAGTAGGAGAGCAGTTCTTC. This sequence encodes CASSLFLAGVGEQFF.

This clonotype was seen a handful of times. This chain links TRBV4-3 with TRBJ1-6; no firm D call. Looked up from germline, CDR1 is LGHNA and CDR2 is YSLEER. Trimming shortened V by 0 bases and J by 8 bases, and 5 bases separated the two germline ends. This CDR3 has 13 amino acids. CDR3 coding DNA: TGCGCCAGCAGCCAAGATCGGGATTCACCCCTCCACTTT. Protein product: CASSQDRDSPLHF.

This clonotype was seen repeatedly, ten times or more. The rearrangement links TRBV27 to TRBJ1-1; D gene uncertain. V dropped 5 bases and J dropped 8 bases, with 21 bases sitting between them. This CDR3 is 15 amino acids long. Germline V gives CDR1 MNHEY, CDR2 SMNVEV (reference sequence). The CDR3 sequence is CASSEPGIEPPEAFF. The CDR3 DNA sequence: TGTGCCAGCAGTGAACCGGGTATCGAGCCCCCAGAAGCTTTCTTT.

This clonotype was counted at least ten times. This sequence joins TRBV6-1 and TRBJ2-5; D uncertain. Germline CDR1 is MNHNS and CDR2 is SASEGT. The CDR3 sequence is 12 residues long. V was clipped by 7 bases and J by 5 bases, with 11 bases between them. The CDR3 loop reads CASIDTGETQYF. CDR3 DNA: TGTGCCAGCATTGACACCGGGGAGACCCAGTACTTC.

This clonotype was detected ten times or more. The rearrangement links TRBV7-2 to TRBJ2-7, with TRBD2 identical over 8 bases. The V gene's germline CDR1 is SGHTA and CDR2 FQGNSA. The J segment lost 0 bases and the V segment lost 1 base, leaving 8 bases of the junction unmatched. The CDR3 length is 17 residues. CDR3 in DNA: TGTGCCAGCAGCTTAGTGGGAGGGCTAGCGGGCTCCTACGAGCAGTACTTC. Its translation: CASSLVGGLAGSYEQYF.

Ten or more counts support this clonotype. CDR3 DNA: TGTGCCAGCAGCCCGAGGGGGCAGAACACTGAAGCTTTCTTT. Protein: CASSPRGQNTEAFF. The chain joins TRBV3-1 to TRBJ1-1, with 7 bases fitting TRBD1. The junction had 3 bases not matched to a gene; V was cut back by 4 bases and J by 1 base. CDR3 length equals 14 residues. Germline CDR1 LGHDT, CDR2 YNNKEL (reference sequence).

This clonotype was observed many times. V and J are TRBV28 and TRBJ2-1, with D maybe TRBD1 (6 bases). The CDR3 is 17 residues long. Per germline, CDR1 MDHEN and CDR2 SYDVKM. V dropped 6 bases and J dropped 0 bases, with 18 bases sitting between them. The CDR3 DNA sequence: TGTGCCAGCAGGCTACGGCCCCTAGGGGGCTCCTACAATGAGCAGTTCTTC. The encoded protein is CASRLRPLGGSYNEQFF.

This clonotype was detected ten times or more. This chain joins TRBV27 and TRBJ1-4, with a weak D call TRBD1 (6 bases). The CDR3 covers 15 residues. CDR1 and CDR2 (germline): MNHEY, SMNVEV (reference sequence). Trimming cost V 5 bases and J 11 bases, with 21 bases left between them. The CDR3 nucleotides are TGTGCCAGCAGTCTCCGCGGAGGGGGAATGAGGAAACTGTTTTTT. Translated: CASSLRGGGMRKLFF.

The sample holds many counts of this clonotype. V and J are TRBV7-2 and TRBJ2-3; TRBD2 might be the D (5 bases). The length of the CDR3 is 15 residues. Trimming took 5 bases from V and 4 from J, leaving 16 bases between them. The V gene's germline CDR1 is SGHTA and CDR2 FQGNSA. The CDR3, as DNA: TGTGCCAGCAGCCATGACGGGCTAGCTGCAGATACGCAGTATTTT. Translation gives CASSHDGLAADTQYF.

At least ten counts were recorded for this clonotype. The chain employs TRBV7-2 and TRBJ2-7; 9 bases line up with TRBD2. V lost 5 bases and J lost 3; bases outside the gene matches: 8. The CDR3 contains 15 residues. Germline V gene sequence: CDR1 SGHTA, CDR2 FQGNSA. The CDR3 loop is CASSRGREGHYEQYF. In nucleotides, the CDR3 is TGTGCCAGCAGCCGAGGGCGGGAGGGTCACTACGAGCAGTACTTC.

This clonotype appeared a few times. The chain combines TRBV7-2 with TRBJ1-6; D gene uncertain. Trimming removed 1 base at V and 7 bases at J, with 5 bases between. Germline CDR1 is SGHTA and CDR2 is FQGNSA. This CDR3 spans 13 amino acids. CDR3 bases: TGTGCCAGCAGCTTAGGGACCAATTCACCCCTCCACTTT. Its translation is CASSLGTNSPLHF. Using reference TRBV7-2 and TRBJ1-6 for the parts outside the CDR3, the full variable domain is GAGVSQSPSNKVTEKGKDVELRCDPISGHTALYWYRQSLGQGLEFLIYFQGNSAPDKSGLPSDRFSAERTGGSVSTLTIQRTQQEDSAVYLCASSLGTNSPLHFGNGTRLTVT.

This clonotype was seen repeatedly, ten times or more. The chain is built from TRBV5-1 and TRBJ2-7, with D perhaps given as TRBD1 or TRBD2 (5 bases each). The CDR3 covers 14 residues. CDR1 is SGHRS and CDR2 is YFSETQ in the germline V gene. Trimming removed 6 bases from V and 7 bases from J, with 20 bases in between. The CDR3 sequence is CASKSGTPPGEQYF. CDR3 bases: TGCGCCAGCAAATCCGGGACCCCCCCTGGGGAGCAGTACTTC.

The chain has TRBV7-9 and TRBJ2-3, with TRBD2 matching over 14 bases. Germline CDR1 reads SEHNR; CDR2 reads FQNEAQ (reference sequence). The V gene end was trimmed by 4 bases and the J gene end by 2 bases; junction bases not matched to a gene: 14. This CDR3 spans 20 amino acids. CDR3 nucleotides: TGTGCCAGCAGCTCCCAGTTGGGACTAGCGGGAGAGGGTTCCACAGATACGCAGTATTTT. It translates to CASSSQLGLAGEGSTDTQYF.

This clonotype was seen many times. The gene calls are TRBV6-5 and TRBJ1-1; TRBD1 might be the D (5 bases). The CDR3 extends over 13 amino acids. The germline gives CDR1 MNHEY, CDR2 SVGAGI. V was trimmed by 6 bases and J by 4 bases, leaving 12 bases between them. CDR3 bases: TGTGCCAGCAGCAAGCTAGGGGCCACTGAAGCTTTCTTT. It codes for CASSKLGATEAFF.